Each of the 22 T cell receptor beta chains below was sequenced from the same sample in a study of blood T cell repertoires in COVID-19. The method was immunoSEQ multiplex PCR; TCRdb's version includes in-frame clones alone and lacks a portion of them. The sample records a few hundred thousand clones, roughly 86% being singletons. Sequencing input: PBMCs or T cells enriched from blood (not recorded which). The receptors were gathered from a woman aged 45-60 years who had been exposed to COVID-19.

The DNA for the CDR3 is TGTGCCAGCAGTGCCCCGACAGGGACGGAGACCCAGTACTTC. Residues: CASSAPTGTETQYF. V usage is TRBV28 and J usage is TRBJ2-5; TRBD1 matches at 7 bases. This CDR3 contains 14 residues. J lost 5 bases, V lost 5 bases, and 8 bases had no gene match. The germline V gene encodes CDR1 MDHEN and CDR2 SYDVKM. The whole variable domain, remainder taken from reference TRBV28 and TRBJ2-5, is DVKVTQSSRYLVKRTGEKVFLECVQDMDHENMFWYRQDPGLGLRLIYFSYDVKMKEKGDIPEGYSVSREKKERFSLILESASTNQTSMYLCASSAPTGTETQYFGPGTRLLVL.

The chain links TRBV15 to TRBJ2-3; 7 bases line up with TRBD2. Trimming at V came to 3 bases and at J to 0 bases, leaving 6 bases not matched to a gene. The CDR3 is made up of 16 amino acids. CDR1 is LNHNV and CDR2 is YYDKDF in the germline V gene (reference sequence). CDR3 loop: CATSRNKRGSTDTQYF. CDR3 DNA: TGTGCCACCAGCAGGAATAAGCGGGGAAGCACAGATACGCAGTATTTT.

This clone was picked up one time. The chain recombines TRBV19 with TRBJ1-5; 7 nucleotides align to TRBD1. The CDR3 contains 17 residues. Germline V gene sequence: CDR1 LNHDA, CDR2 SQIVND (reference sequence). V shed 6 bases and J 6 bases; nucleotides not matched to a gene: 17. CDR3 nucleotides: TGTGCCAGTAGGTCTACAGGGGCTCGCGATTTCGGTCAGCCCCAGCATTTT. Translation gives CASRSTGARDFGQPQHF. Looking up the rest from reference TRBV19 and TRBJ1-5 gives the full variable domain: DGGITQSPKYLFRKEGQNVTLSCEQNLNHDAMYWYRQDPGQGLRLIYYSQIVNDFQKGDIAEGYSVSREKKESFPLTVTSAQKNPTAFYLCASRSTGARDFGQPQHFGDGTRLSIL.

This clone was observed once. The V gene is TRBV6-1, the J gene TRBJ2-7; D possibly corresponds to TRBD1 (6 bases). Germline assignment: CDR1 MNHNS and CDR2 SASEGT. With 2 bases removed from V and 4 bases from J, the gap between germline ends came to 9 bases. The CDR3 length is 13 residues. CDR3 bases: TGTGCCAGCAGTGAAAATGGACAGTACGAGCAGTACTTC. Its translation is CASSENGQYEQYF.

V usage is TRBV5-1 and J usage is TRBJ2-2, with D maybe TRBD2 (6 bases). The V and J ends lost 0 bases and 7 bases respectively, with 13 bases between them. From germline, CDR1 is SGHRS and CDR2 YFSETQ. The CDR3 loop spans 15 amino acids. The CDR3, as DNA: TGCGCCAGCAGCTTGGAGCGGTATAGCGGCGGGGAGCTGTTTTTT. Its translation: CASSLERYSGGELFF.

J is TRBJ2-2 and V is TRBV4-2, with D unresolved. Trimming took 0 bases from V and 6 from J, leaving 8 bases between them. The CDR3 runs to 14 residues. The germline CDR1 and CDR2 sequences are LGHNA and YNFKEQ. Here the CDR3 reads CASSQERSSGELFF. The DNA of the CDR3 is TGTGCCAGCAGCCAAGAACGGAGTTCCGGGGAGCTGTTTTTT.

The genes are TRBV4-2 and TRBJ1-2, with 8 bases that match TRBD1. J lost 3 bases, V lost 4 bases, and 7 bases had no gene match. Germline CDR1 LGHNA, CDR2 YNFKEQ. The CDR3 has 15 residues. The CDR3 protein is CASSRTGTFDYGYTF. In DNA form, the CDR3 reads TGTGCCAGCAGCCGGACAGGGACGTTTGACTATGGCTACACCTTC.

The J gene is TRBJ2-3, the V gene TRBV19; 8 bases match TRBD1. The germline V gene encodes CDR1 LNHDA and CDR2 SQIVND (reference sequence). The J segment lost 3 bases and the V segment lost 6 bases, leaving 5 bases of the junction unmatched. The CDR3 is 14 residues long. The DNA of the CDR3 is TGTGCCAGTAGAGACAGGGGACGAACAGATACGCAGTATTTT. Its protein product is CASRDRGRTDTQYF.

The chain uses TRBV28 and TRBJ2-4, with TRBD1 as a possible D gene (6 bases). V was clipped by 3 bases and J by 8 bases, with 14 bases between them. This CDR3 comprises 14 residues. CDR1 is MDHEN and CDR2 is SYDVKM in the germline V gene. The CDR3 DNA reads TGTGCCAGCAGTTTTCTAAGGGGGATGGACATTCAGTACTTC. Its protein product is CASSFLRGMDIQYF.

The rearrangement joins TRBV27 to TRBJ1-1; D may be TRBD1 (5 bases). Germline V lookup: CDR1 MNHEY, CDR2 SMNVEV (reference sequence). The V end lost 3 bases, the J end lost 2 bases, and 7 bases lay between the germline ends. This CDR3 contains 13 residues. The CDR3: CASSFTGNTEAFF. Written as DNA, the CDR3 is TGTGCCAGCAGTTTTACAGGTAACACTGAAGCTTTCTTT.

This chain connects TRBV5-5 to TRBJ2-3; D perhaps matches TRBD1 (6 bases). The length of the CDR3 is 15 residues. V was cut by 1 base and J by 2 bases, with 11 bases left in between. The germline V gene has CDR1 SGHKS and CDR2 YYEKEE (reference sequence). Written as DNA, the CDR3 is TGTGCCAGCAGCTTGAGACAGGCGGCCACAGATACGCAGTATTTT. This translates into CASSLRQAATDTQYF.

The rearrangement joins TRBV7-2 to TRBJ2-7, with D possibly being TRBD1 (6 bases). Trimming shortened V by 3 bases and J by 4 bases, and 28 bases separated the two germline ends. Looked up from germline, CDR1 is SGHTA and CDR2 is FQGNSA. The CDR3 length is 19 residues. The CDR3 DNA reads TGTGCCAGCAGCTTTAGGCCCCGGACAGCCCAAGGCCTGGCGTACGAGCAGTACTTC. This codes for CASSFRPRTAQGLAYEQYF.

Points on this clone: At one end, the junction sequence differs from germline, possibly due to a read error. The chain has TRBV7-7 and TRBJ2-1; 10 bases agree with TRBD1. CDR1 and CDR2 (germline): SSHAT, FNYEAQ (reference sequence). CDR3 length equals 16 residues. CDR3 in amino acids: CASSPGDRGFYNEQFF. The CDR3 nucleotides read TGTGCTAGCAGCCCCGGGGACAGGGGCTTTTACAATGAGCAGTTCTTC.

V gene TRBV5-1 combines with J gene TRBJ1-1, with 9 nucleotides matching TRBD1. Losses at the gene ends were 2 bases for V and 6 bases for J; bases not matched to a gene: 14. This CDR3 has 17 residues. Germline lookup yields CDR1 SGHRS and CDR2 YFSETQ. DNA of the CDR3: TGCGCCAGCAGCTTTAGAGAACCCGGGACAGGGATCGCTGAAGCTTTCTTT. It encodes CASSFREPGTGIAEAFF.

This clone showed up just a few times. The CDR3 DNA is TGTGCCAGCCGGGGACAGAGCAATCAGCCCCAGCATTTT. Translating gives CASRGQSNQPQHF. V gene TRBV28 combines with J gene TRBJ1-5, with 7 bases identical to TRBD1. The CDR3 sequence is 13 residues long. Germline V CDR1 and CDR2: MDHEN, SYDVKM. V lost 8 bases to trimming and J lost 1 base; unmatched junction nucleotides: 2.

V is TRBV10-3 and J is TRBJ1-2; D is perhaps TRBD1 (5 bases). Germline CDR1 and CDR2: ENHRY and SYGVKD. The CDR3 runs to 15 residues. With 2 bases removed from V and 1 base from J, the gap between germline ends came to 11 bases. In DNA form, the CDR3 reads TGTGCCATCAGTGAGGAAATTCAGGGTAACTATGGCTACACCTTC. Translation: CAISEEIQGNYGYTF.

The chain has TRBV13 and TRBJ2-7; TRBD1 matches at 9 bases. V gave up 1 base and J gave up 1 base; unmatched junction bases: 2. The CDR3 sequence is 15 residues long. Germline values: CDR1 PRHDT, CDR2 FYEKMQ (reference sequence). The CDR3 DNA follows: TGTGCCAGCAGCTTAGATGGACAGGGGTCCTACGAGCAGTACTTC. It is translated as CASSLDGQGSYEQYF.

V is TRBV7-2 and J is TRBJ1-5; 7 nucleotides align to TRBD1. CDR1 SGHTA and CDR2 FQGNSA come from the germline V gene. The CDR3 is made up of 15 amino acids. With V trimmed by 6 bases and J by 0 bases, 5 bases remained unmatched. In DNA form, the CDR3 reads TGTGCCAGCAGGCGGACAGGAAATAGCAATCAGCCCCAGCATTTT. This sequence encodes CASRRTGNSNQPQHF.

V is TRBV19 and J is TRBJ2-7; 7 bases agree with TRBD1. The germline gives CDR1 LNHDA, CDR2 SQIVND (reference sequence). The J segment lost 0 bases and the V segment lost 2 bases, leaving 4 bases of the junction unmatched. CDR3 length: 15 residues. This CDR3 reads CASSIIGDSSYEQYF. CDR3 nucleotides: TGTGCCAGTAGTATAATTGGGGACAGCTCCTACGAGCAGTACTTC.

The chain combines TRBV19 with TRBJ1-6, with 7 bases aligning to TRBD1. Trimming cost V 6 bases and J 0 bases; bases outside gene matches: 2. CDR3 length equals 15 residues. The germline gives CDR1 LNHDA, CDR2 SQIVND (reference sequence). CDR3 nucleotide sequence: TGTGCCAGTAGGGGACAGCCCTCCTATAATTCACCCCTCCACTTT. Its translation: CASRGQPSYNSPLHF.

This chain connects TRBV7-2 to TRBJ2-2; 9 bases match TRBD2. The trim removed 10 bases at V and 3 bases at J, leaving 6 bases unmatched. Germline assignment: CDR1 SGHTA and CDR2 FQGNSA. The CDR3 length is 14 residues. CDR3 loop: CATGSGGHTGELFF. CDR3 nucleotide sequence: TGTGCCACTGGTAGCGGGGGCCACACCGGGGAGCTGTTTTTT.

The rearrangement joins TRBV19 to TRBJ1-5, with 12 bases that match TRBD1. With V trimmed by 3 bases and J by 6 bases, 0 bases remained unmatched. The CDR3 has 14 residues. Germline-derived CDR1 and CDR2 are LNHDA and SQIVND (reference sequence). This chain's CDR3 is CASSMGQGAQPQHF. CDR3 in DNA: TGTGCCAGTAGTATGGGACAGGGGGCTCAGCCCCAGCATTTT.